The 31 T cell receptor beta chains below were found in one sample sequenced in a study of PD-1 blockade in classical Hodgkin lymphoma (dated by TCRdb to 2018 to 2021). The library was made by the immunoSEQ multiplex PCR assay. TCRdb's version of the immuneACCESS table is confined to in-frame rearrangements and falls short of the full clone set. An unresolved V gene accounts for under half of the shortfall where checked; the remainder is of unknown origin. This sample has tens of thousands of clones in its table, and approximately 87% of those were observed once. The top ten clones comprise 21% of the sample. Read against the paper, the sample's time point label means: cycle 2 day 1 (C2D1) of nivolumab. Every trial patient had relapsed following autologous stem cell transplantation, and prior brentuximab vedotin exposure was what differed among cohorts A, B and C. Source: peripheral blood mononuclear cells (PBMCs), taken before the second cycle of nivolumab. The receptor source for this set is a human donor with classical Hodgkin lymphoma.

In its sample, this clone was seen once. CDR3 protein: CASSPFAYLGGENTEAFF. CDR3 sequence (DNA): TGTGCCAGCTCACCCTTCGCCTATCTTGGGGGGGAGAACACTGAAGCTTTCTTT. V usage is TRBV18 and J usage is TRBJ1-1; weak D call: TRBD1 (5 bases). Between the trimmed V and J ends, which lost 3 bases and 1 base, there was a span of 21 bases. The germline V gene encodes CDR1 KGHSH and CDR2 LQKENI. The CDR3 covers 18 residues.

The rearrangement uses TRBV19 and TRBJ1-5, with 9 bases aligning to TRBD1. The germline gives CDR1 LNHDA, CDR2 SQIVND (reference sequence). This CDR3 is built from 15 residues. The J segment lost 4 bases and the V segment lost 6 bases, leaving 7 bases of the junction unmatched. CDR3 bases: TGTGCCAGTAGCCTACTGGGACAGGGAAATCAGCCCCAGCATTTT. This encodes CASSLLGQGNQPQHF.

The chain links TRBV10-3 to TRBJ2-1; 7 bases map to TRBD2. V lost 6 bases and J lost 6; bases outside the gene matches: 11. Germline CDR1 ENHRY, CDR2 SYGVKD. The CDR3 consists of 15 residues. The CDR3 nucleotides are TGTGCCATCAGCTTTACTAGCGAGAGAGTCAATGAGCAGTTCTTC. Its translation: CAISFTSERVNEQFF.

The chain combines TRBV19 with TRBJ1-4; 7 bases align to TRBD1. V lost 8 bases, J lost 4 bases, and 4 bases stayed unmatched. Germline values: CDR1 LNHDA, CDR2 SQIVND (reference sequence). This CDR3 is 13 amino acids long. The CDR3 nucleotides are TGTGCCAGTCACGGGACAGTTAATGAAAAACTGTTTTTT. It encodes CASHGTVNEKLFF.

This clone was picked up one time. This CDR3 reads CAISDHGGGSNTEAFF. The CDR3 region has the DNA TGTGCCATCAGTGATCATGGGGGGGGTTCGAATACTGAAGCTTTCTTT. V usage is TRBV10-3 and J usage is TRBJ1-1, with D maybe TRBD1 (5 bases). This CDR3 region has 16 residues. Trimming took off 3 bases at V and 5 bases at J, with 19 bases between the two ends. Germline CDR1 and CDR2: ENHRY and SYGVKD.

The CDR3 bases are TGTGCCAGCAGCTTAGATACACACGATATTCAGTACTTC. It encodes CASSLDTHDIQYF. The chain combines TRBV11-3 with TRBJ2-4; D not certain. The V gene lost 0 bases and the J gene lost 10 bases, with 10 bases spanning the gap. CDR1 and CDR2 from the germline V gene are SGHNT and YENEEA. The CDR3 is made up of 13 amino acids.

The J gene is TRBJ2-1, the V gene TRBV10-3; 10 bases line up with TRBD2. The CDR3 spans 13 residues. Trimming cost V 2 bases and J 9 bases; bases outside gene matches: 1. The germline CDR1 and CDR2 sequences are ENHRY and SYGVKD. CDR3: CAISESGRAEQFF. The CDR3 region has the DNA TGTGCCATCAGTGAGAGCGGGAGGGCTGAGCAGTTCTTC.

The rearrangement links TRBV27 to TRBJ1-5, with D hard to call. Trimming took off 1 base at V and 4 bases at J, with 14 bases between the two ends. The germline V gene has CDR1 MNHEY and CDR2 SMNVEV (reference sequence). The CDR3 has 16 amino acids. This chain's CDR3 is CASSLFSSGRNQPQHF. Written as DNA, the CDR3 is TGTGCCAGCAGTTTATTCAGCAGTGGAAGGAATCAGCCCCAGCATTTT.

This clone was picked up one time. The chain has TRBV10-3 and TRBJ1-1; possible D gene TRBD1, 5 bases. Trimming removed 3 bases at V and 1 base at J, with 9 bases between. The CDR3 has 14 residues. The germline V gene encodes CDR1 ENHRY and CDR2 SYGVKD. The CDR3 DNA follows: TGTGCCATCAGTGACGGGGGACCGAACACTGAAGCTTTCTTT. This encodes CAISDGGPNTEAFF.

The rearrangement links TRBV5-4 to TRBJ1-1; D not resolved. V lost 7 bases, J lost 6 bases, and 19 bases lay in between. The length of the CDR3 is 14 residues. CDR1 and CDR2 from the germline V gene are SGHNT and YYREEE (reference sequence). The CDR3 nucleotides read TGTGCCAGCCAACCGGGCCGTTACCCGTCTGAAGCTTTCTTT. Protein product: CASQPGRYPSEAFF. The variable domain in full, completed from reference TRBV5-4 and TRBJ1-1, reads ETGVTQSPTHLIKTRGQQVTLRCSSQSGHNTVSWYQQALGQGPQFIFQYYREEENGRGNFPPRFSGLQFPNYSSELNVNALELDDSALYLCASQPGRYPSEAFFGQGTRLTVV.

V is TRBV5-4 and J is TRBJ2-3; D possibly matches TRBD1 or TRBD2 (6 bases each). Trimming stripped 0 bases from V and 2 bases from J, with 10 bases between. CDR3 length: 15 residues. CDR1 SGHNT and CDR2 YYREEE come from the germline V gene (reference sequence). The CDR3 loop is CASSLERGLTDTQYF. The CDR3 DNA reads TGTGCCAGCAGCTTGGAACGGGGGCTCACAGATACGCAGTATTTT.

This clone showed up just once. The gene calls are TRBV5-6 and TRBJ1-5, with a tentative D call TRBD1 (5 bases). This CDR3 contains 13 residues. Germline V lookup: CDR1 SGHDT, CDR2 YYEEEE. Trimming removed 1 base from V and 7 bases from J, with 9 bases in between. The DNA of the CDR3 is TGTGCCAGCAGCTTGACAGGCGCCCAGCCCCAGCATTTT. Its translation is CASSLTGAQPQHF.

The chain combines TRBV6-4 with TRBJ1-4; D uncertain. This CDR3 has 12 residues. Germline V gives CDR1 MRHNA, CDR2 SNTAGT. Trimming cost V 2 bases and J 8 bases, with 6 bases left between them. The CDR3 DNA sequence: TGTGCCAGCAGTGACGGTATAGAAAAACTGTTTTTT. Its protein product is CASSDGIEKLFF.

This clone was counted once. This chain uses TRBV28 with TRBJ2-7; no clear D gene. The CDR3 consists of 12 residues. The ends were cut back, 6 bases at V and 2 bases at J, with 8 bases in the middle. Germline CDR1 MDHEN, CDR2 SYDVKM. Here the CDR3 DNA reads TGTGCCAGCAGCCTCCCCCCCTACGAGCAGTACTTC. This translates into CASSLPPYEQYF.

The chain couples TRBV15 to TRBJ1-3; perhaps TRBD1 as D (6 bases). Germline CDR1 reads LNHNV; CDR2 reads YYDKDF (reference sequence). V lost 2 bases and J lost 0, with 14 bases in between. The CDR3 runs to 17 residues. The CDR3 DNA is TGTGCCACCAGCAGATCGGGACAAACCGACTCTGGAAACACCATATATTTT. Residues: CATSRSGQTDSGNTIYF.

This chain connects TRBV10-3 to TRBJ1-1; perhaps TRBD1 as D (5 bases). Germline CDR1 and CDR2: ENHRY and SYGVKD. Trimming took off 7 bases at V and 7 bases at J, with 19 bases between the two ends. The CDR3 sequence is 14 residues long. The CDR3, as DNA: TGTGCCATCACCGACAGCGGTCGCGAGTTTGAAGCTTTCTTT. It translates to CAITDSGREFEAFF.

CDR3 nucleotide sequence: TGTGCCAGCAGCGTAGCGGGGGAGACCCAGTACTTC. Protein: CASSVAGETQYF. The V gene is TRBV9, the J gene TRBJ2-5; weak D call: TRBD2 (5 bases). The CDR3 spans 12 residues. The V gene lost 0 bases and the J gene lost 5 bases, with 5 bases spanning the gap. Germline V CDR1 and CDR2: SGDLS, YYNGEE.

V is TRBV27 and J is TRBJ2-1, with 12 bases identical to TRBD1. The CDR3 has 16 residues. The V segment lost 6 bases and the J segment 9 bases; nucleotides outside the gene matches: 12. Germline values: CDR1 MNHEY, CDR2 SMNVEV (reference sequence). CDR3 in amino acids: CASSLQPGQGAGEQFF. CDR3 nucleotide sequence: TGTGCCAGCAGCCTCCAACCGGGACAGGGGGCTGGTGAGCAGTTCTTC.

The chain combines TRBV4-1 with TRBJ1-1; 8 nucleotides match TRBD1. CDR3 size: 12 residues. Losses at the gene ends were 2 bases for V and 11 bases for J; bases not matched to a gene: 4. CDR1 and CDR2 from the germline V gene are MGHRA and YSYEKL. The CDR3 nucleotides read TGCGCCAGCAGCCAACCGGGACAGGCTGCTTTCTTT. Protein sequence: CASSQPGQAAFF.

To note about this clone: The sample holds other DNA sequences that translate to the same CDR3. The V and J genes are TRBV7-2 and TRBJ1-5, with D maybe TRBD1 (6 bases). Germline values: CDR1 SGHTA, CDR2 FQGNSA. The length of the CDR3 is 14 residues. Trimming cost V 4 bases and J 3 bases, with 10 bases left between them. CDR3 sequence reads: CASSWDTSNQPQHF. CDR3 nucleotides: TGTGCCAGCAGCTGGGACACCTCCAATCAGCCCCAGCATTTT.

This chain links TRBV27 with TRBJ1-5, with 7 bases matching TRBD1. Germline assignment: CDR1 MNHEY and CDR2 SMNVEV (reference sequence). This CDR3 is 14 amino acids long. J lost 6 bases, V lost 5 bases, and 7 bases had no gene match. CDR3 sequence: CASSGQASGQPQHF. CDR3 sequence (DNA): TGTGCCAGCAGTGGACAGGCCTCCGGTCAGCCCCAGCATTTT.

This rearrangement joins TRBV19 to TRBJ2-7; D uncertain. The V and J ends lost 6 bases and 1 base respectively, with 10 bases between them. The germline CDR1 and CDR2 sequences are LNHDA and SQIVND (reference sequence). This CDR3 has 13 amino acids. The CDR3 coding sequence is TGTGCCAGTAGGGAGAAAGGTTCCTACGAGCAGTACTTC. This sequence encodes CASREKGSYEQYF.

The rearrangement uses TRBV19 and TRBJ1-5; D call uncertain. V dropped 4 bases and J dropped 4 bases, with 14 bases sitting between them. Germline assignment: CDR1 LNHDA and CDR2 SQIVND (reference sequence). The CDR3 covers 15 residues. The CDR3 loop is CASSRTWTGNQPQHF. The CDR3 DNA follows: TGTGCCAGTAGTAGGACGTGGACGGGGAATCAGCCCCAGCATTTT.

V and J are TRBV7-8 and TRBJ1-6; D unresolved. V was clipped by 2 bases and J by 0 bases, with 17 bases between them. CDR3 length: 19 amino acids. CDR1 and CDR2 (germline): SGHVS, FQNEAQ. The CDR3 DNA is TGTGCCAGCAGCTTACTTAGGACCGGCCTGAGCTCCTATAATTCACCCCTCCACTTT. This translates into CASSLLRTGLSSYNSPLHF.

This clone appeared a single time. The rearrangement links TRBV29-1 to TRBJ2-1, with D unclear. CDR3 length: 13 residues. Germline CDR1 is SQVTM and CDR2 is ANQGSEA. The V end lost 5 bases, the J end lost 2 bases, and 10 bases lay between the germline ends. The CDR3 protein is CSVSRAPYNEQFF. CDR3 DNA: TGCAGCGTTTCTCGGGCGCCCTACAATGAGCAGTTCTTC.

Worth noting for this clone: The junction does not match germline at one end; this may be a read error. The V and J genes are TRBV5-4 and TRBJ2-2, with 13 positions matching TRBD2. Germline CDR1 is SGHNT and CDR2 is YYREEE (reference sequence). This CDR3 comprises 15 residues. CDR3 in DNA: TGTACCAGCAGCTTTGGACTAGCGGGAGTCGGGGAGCTGTTTTTT. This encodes CTSSFGLAGVGELFF.

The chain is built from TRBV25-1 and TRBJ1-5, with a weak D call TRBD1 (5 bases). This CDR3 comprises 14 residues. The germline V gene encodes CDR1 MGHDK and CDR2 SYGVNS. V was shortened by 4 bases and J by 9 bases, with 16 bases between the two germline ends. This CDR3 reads CASSGRGVLRPQHF. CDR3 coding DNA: TGTGCCAGCAGTGGCCGAGGGGTCTTAAGGCCCCAGCATTTT.

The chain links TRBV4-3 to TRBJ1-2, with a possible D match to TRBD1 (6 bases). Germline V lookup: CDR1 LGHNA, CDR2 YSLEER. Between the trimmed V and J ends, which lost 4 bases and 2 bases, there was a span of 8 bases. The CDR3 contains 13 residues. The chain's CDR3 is CASSPGQNYGYTF. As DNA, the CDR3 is TGCGCCAGCAGCCCCGGACAGAACTATGGCTACACCTTC.

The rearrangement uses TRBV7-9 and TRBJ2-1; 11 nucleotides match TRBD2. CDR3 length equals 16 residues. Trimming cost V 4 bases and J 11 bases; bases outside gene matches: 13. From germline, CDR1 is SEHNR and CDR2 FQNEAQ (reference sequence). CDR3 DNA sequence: TGTGCCAGCAGCTCCAAACTAGCGGGGGCGGTAATGAAGCAGTTCTTC. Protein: CASSSKLAGAVMKQFF. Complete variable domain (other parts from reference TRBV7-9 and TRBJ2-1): DTGVSQNPRHKITKRGQNVTFRCDPISEHNRLYWYRQTLGQGPEFLTYFQNEAQLEKSRLLSDRFSAERPKGSFSTLEIQRTEQGDSAMYLCASSSKLAGAVMKQFFGPGTRLTVL.

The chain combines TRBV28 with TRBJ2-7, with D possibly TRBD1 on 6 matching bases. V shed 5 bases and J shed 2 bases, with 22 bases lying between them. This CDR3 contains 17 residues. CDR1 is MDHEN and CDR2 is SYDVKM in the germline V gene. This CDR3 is CASSSPPGTLRPYEQYF. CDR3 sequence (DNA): TGTGCCAGCAGTAGCCCCCCCGGGACACTTAGACCCTACGAGCAGTACTTC.

The CDR3 here is CASTGPEIGYTF. In DNA, the CDR3 is TGTGCCAGCACCGGACCGGAGATTGGCTACACCTTC. This chain connects TRBV6-6 to TRBJ1-2; no clear D. V lost 7 bases and J lost 7, with 13 bases in between. Germline V gene sequence: CDR1 MNHNY, CDR2 SVGAGI (reference sequence). The CDR3 length is 12 residues.